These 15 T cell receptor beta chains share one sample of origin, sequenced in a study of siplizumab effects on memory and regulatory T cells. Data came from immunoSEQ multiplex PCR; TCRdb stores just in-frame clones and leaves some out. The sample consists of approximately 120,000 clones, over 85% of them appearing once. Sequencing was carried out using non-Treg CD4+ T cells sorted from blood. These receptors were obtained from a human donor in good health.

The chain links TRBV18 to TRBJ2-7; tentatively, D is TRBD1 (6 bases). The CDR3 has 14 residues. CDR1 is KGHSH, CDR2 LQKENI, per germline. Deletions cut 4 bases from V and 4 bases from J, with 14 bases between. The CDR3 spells CASSLRDTKYEQYF. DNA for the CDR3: TGTGCCAGCTCACTCCGGGACACCAAATACGAGCAGTACTTC.

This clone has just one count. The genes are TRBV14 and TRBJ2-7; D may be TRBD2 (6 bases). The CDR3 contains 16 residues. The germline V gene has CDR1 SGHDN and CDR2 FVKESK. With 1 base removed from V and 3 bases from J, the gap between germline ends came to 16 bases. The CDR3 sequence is CASSQAAGQGDYEQYF. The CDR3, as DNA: TGTGCCAGCAGCCAAGCGGCGGGGCAGGGAGACTACGAGCAGTACTTC.

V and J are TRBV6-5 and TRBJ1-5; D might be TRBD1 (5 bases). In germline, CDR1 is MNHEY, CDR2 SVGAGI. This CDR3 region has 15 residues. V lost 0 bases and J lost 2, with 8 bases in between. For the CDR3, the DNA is TGTGCCAGCAGTTACTCGAGCAGGGGCAATCAGCCCCAGCATTTT. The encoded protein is CASSYSSRGNQPQHF.

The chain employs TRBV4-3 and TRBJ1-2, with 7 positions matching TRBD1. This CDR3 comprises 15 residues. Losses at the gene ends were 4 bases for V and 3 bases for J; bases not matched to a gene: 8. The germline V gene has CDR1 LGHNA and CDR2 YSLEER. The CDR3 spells CASSLQVGGDYGYTF. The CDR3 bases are TGCGCCAGCAGCCTTCAGGTAGGGGGCGACTATGGCTACACCTTC.

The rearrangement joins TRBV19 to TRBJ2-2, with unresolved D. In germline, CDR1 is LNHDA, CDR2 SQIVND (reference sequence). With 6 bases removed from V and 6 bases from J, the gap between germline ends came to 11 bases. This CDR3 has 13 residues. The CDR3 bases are TGTGCCAGTAGCCCGCTGAGTGCCGGGGAGCTGTTTTTT. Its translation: CASSPLSAGELFF.

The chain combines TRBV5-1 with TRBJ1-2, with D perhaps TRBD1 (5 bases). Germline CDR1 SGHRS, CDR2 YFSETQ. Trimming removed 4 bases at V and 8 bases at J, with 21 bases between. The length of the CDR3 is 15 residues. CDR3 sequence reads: CASSPATASPGGYTF. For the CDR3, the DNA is TGCGCCAGCAGCCCGGCGACAGCGAGCCCAGGGGGCTACACCTTC.

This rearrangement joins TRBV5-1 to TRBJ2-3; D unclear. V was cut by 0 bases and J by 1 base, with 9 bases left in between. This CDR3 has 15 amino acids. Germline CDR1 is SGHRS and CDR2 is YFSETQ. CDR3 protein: CASSLGIGGTDTQYF. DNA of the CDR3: TGCGCCAGCAGCTTGGGGATCGGCGGCACAGATACGCAGTATTTT.

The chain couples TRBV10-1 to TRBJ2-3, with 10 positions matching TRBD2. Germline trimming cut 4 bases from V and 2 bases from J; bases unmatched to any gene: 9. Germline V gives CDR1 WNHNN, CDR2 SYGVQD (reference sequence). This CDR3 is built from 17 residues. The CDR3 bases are TGCGCCAGCAGTGGAGAGCGGGGGGGGCCATACACAGATACGCAGTATTTT. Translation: CASSGERGGPYTDTQYF.

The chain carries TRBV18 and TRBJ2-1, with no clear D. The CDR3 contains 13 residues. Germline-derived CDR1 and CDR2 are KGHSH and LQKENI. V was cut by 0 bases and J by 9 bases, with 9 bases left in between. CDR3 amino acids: CASSPPQESEQFF. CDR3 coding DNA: TGTGCCAGCTCACCACCGCAGGAAAGTGAGCAGTTCTTC.

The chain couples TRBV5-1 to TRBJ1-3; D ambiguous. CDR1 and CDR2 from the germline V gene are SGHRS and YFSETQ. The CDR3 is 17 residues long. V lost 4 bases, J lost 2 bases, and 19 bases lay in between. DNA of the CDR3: TGCGCCAGCAGCCGGGGAGGACGGGTAGAAACTGGAAACACCATATATTTT. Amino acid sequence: CASSRGGRVETGNTIYF. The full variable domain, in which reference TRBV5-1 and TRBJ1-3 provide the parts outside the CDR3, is KAGVTQTPRYLIKTRGQQVTLSCSPISGHRSVSWYQQTPGQGLQFLFEYFSETQRNKGNFPGRFSGRQFSNSRSEMNVSTLELGDSALYLCASSRGGRVETGNTIYFGEGSWLTVV.

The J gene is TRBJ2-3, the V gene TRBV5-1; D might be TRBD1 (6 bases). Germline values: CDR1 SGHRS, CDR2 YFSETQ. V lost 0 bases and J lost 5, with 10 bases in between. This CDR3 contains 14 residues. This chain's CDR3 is CASSLDRDGDTQYF. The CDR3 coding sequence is TGCGCCAGCAGCTTGGACAGGGATGGAGATACGCAGTATTTT.

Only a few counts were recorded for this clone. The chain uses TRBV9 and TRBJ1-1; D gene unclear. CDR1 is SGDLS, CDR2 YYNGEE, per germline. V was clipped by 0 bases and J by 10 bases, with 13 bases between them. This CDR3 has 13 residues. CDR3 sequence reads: CASSVGPSEGAFF. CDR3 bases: TGTGCCAGCAGCGTAGGACCTTCAGAAGGAGCTTTCTTT.

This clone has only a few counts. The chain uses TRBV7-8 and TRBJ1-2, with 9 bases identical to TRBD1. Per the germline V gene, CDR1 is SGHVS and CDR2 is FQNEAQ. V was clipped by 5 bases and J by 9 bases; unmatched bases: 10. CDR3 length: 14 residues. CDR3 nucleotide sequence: TGTGCCAGCAGCGGATCCGGGACAGGGATGAGCTACACCTTC. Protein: CASSGSGTGMSYTF.

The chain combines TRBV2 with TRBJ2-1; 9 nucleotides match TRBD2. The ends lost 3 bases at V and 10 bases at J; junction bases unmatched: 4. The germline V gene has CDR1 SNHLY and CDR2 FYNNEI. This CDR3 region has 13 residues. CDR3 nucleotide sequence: TGTGCCAGCAGTGACATAGCGGGGGTCGAGCAGTTCTTC. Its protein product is CASSDIAGVEQFF.

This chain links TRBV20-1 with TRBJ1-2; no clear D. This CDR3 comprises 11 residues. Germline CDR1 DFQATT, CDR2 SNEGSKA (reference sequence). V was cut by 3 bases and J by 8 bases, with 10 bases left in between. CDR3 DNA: TGCAGTGCTAGGTCGATCGGCGGCTACACCTTC. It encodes CSARSIGGYTF.